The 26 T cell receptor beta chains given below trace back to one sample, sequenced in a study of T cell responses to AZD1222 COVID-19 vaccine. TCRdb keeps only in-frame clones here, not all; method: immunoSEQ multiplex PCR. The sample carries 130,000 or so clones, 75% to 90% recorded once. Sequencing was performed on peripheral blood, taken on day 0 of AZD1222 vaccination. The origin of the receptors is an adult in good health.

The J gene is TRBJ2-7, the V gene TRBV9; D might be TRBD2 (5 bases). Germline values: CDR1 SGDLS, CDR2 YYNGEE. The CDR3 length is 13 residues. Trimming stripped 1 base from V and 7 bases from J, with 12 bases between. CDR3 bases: TGTGCCAGCAGCGTAACCCCCTCGGGGGAGCAGTACTTC. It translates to CASSVTPSGEQYF.

This CDR3 is CASSPRDTAGVNTEAFF. CDR3 in DNA: TGTGCCAGCAGCCCCCGGGACACCGCGGGTGTCAACACTGAAGCTTTCTTT. This rearrangement joins TRBV21-1 to TRBJ1-1; the listed D gene, TRBD1, was not tested against the DNA. TRBV21-1 corresponds to a pseudogene. The length of the CDR3 is 17 residues.

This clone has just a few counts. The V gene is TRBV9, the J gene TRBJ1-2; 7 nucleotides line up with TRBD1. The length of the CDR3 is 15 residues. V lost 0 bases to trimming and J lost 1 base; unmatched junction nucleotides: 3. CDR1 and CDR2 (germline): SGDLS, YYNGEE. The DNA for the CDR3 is TGTGCCAGCAGCGTAGAGGGGGACAGTAACTATGGCTACACCTTC. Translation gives CASSVEGDSNYGYTF.

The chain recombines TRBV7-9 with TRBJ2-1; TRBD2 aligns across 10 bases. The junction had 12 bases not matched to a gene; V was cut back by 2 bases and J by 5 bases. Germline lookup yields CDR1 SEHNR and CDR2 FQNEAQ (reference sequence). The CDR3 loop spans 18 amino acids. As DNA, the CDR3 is TGTGCCAGCAGCTTAAGCGGCACCAGCGGGAGGGCCAACAATGAGCAGTTCTTC. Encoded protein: CASSLSGTSGRANNEQFF.

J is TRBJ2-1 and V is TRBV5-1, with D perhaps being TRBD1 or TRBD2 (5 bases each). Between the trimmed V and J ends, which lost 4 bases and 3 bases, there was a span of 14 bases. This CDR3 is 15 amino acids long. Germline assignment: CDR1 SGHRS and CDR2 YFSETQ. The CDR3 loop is CASSAPVGVYNEQFF. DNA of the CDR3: TGCGCCAGCAGCGCCCCGGTGGGGGTCTACAATGAGCAGTTCTTC.

The CDR3 region has the DNA TGTGCCAGCAGTTTTAGGGGAGGCCAGCCCCAGCATTTT. Protein sequence: CASSFRGGQPQHF. The rearrangement uses TRBV28 and TRBJ1-5; D may be TRBD1 (5 bases). Germline CDR1 is MDHEN and CDR2 is SYDVKM. V lost 3 bases and J 7 bases, leaving 10 bases between the germline ends. The CDR3 has 13 amino acids.

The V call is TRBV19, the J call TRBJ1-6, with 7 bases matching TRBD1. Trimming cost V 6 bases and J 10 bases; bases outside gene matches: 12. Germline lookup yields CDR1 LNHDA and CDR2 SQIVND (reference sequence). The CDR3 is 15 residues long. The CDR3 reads CASSPTGNQRSPLHF. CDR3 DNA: TGTGCCAGTAGCCCGACAGGGAATCAGCGGTCACCCCTCCACTTT.

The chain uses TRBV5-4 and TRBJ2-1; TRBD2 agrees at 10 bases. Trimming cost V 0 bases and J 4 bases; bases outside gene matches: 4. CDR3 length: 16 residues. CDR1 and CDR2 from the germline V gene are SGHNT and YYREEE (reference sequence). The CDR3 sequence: CASSLGGLASYNEQFF. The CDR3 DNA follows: TGTGCCAGCAGCTTGGGGGGACTAGCGTCTTACAATGAGCAGTTCTTC.

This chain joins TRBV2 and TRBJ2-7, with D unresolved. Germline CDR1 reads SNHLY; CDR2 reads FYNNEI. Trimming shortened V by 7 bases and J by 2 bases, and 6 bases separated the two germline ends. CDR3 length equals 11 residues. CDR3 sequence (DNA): TGTGCCAGCATTCTCCCCTACGAGCAGTACTTC. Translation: CASILPYEQYF. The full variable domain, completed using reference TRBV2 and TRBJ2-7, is EPEVTQTPSHQVTQMGQEVILRCVPISNHLYFYWYRQILGQKVEFLVSFYNNEISEKSEIFDDQFSVERPDGSNFTLKIRSTKLEDSAMYFCASILPYEQYFGPGTRLTVT.

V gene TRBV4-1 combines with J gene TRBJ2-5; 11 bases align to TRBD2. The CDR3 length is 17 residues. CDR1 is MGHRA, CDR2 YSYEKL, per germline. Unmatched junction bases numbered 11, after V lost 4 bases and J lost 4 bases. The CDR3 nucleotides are TGCGCCAGCAGCCCCCAGGCTAGCGGGGGGCCAGGAGAGACCCAGTACTTC. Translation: CASSPQASGGPGETQYF.

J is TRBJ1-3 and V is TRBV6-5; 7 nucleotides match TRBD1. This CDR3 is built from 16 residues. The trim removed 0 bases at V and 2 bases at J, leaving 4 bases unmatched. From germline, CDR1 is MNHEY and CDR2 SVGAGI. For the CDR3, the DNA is TGTGCCAGCAGTTACTCCCCAGGGGGAGCTGGAAACACCATATATTTT. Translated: CASSYSPGGAGNTIYF.

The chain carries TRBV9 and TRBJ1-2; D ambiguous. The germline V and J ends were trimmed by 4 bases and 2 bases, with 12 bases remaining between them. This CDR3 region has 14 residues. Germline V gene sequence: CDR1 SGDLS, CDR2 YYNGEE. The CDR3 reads CASSPHLGNYGYTF. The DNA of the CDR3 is TGTGCCAGCAGCCCCCACTTGGGCAACTATGGCTACACCTTC.

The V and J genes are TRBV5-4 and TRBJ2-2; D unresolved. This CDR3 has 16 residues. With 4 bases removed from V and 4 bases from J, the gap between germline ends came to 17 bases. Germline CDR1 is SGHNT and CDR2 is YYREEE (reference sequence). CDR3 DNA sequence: TGTGCCAGCAGCCGCGAGATTAGACACTTCACCGGGGAGCTGTTTTTT. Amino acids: CASSREIRHFTGELFF.

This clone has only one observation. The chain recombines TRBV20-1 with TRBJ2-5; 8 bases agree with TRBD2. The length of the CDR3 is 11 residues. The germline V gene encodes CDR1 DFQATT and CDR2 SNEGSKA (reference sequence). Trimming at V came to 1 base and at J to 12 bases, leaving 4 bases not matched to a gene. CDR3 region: CSARAGGGKYF. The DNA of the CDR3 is TGCAGTGCTAGAGCCGGGGGGGGCAAGTACTTC.

The CDR3 protein is CASSFSAEQYF. CDR3 nucleotides: TGTGCCAGCAGTTTTAGTGCCGAGCAGTACTTC. This sequence joins TRBV12-3 or TRBV12-4 and TRBJ2-7; no clear D. Trimming took off 3 bases at V and 6 bases at J, with 6 bases between the two ends. The CDR3 length is 11 residues.

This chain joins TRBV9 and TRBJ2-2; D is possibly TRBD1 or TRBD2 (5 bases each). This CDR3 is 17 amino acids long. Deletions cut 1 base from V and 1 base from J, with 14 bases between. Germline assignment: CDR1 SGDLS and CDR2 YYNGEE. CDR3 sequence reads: CASSVPKGTENTGELFF. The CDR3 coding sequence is TGTGCCAGCAGCGTACCTAAGGGGACGGAGAACACCGGGGAGCTGTTTTTT.

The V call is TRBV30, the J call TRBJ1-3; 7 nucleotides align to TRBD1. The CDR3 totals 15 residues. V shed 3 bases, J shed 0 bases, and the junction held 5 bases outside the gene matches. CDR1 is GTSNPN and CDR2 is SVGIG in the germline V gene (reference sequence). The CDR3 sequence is CAWRRQGNSGNTIYF. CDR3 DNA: TGTGCCTGGAGACGACAGGGAAACTCTGGAAACACCATATATTTT.

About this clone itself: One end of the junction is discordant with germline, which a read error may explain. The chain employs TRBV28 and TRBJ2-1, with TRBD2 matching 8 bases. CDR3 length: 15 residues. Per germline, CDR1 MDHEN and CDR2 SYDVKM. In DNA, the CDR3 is TGTGCCAGCACTTTATGGAGAGCGGGGGAGAATGAGCAGTTCTTC. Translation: CASTLWRAGENEQFF.

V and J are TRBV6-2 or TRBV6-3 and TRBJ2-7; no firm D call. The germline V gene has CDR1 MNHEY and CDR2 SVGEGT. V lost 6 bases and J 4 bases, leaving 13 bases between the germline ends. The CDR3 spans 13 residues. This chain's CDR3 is CASSRGIGYEQYF. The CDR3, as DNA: TGTGCCAGCAGCCGTGGTATAGGGTACGAGCAGTACTTC.

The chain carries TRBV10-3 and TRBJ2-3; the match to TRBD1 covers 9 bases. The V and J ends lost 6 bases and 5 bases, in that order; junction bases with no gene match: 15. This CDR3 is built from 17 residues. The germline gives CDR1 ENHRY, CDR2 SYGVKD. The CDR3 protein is CAISKTRTGAFEDTQYF. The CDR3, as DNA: TGTGCCATCAGCAAGACCCGGACAGGGGCGTTTGAAGATACGCAGTATTTT.

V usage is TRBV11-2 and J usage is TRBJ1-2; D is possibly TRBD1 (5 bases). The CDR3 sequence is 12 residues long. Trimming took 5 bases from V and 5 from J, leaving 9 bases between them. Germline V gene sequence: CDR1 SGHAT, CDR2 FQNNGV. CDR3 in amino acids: CASSPEGYGYTF. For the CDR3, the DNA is TGTGCCAGCAGCCCAGAGGGGTATGGCTACACCTTC.

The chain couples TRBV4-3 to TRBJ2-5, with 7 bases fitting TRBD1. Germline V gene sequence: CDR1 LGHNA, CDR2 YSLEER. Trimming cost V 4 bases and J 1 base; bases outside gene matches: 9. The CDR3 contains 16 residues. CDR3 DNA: TGCGCCAGCAGCCTGGGGGTGGGACAGCCCCAAGAGACCCAGTACTTC. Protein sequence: CASSLGVGQPQETQYF.

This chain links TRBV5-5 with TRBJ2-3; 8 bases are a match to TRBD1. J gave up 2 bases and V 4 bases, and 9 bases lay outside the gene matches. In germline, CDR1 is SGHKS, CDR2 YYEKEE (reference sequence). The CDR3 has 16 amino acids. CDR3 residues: CASSARQGSLTDTQYF. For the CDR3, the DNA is TGTGCCAGCAGCGCCAGACAGGGGAGTCTCACAGATACGCAGTATTTT.

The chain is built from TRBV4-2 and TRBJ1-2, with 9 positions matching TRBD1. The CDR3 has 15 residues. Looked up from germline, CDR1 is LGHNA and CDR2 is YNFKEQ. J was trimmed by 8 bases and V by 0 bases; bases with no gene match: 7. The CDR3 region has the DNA TGTGCCAGCAGCCAAGATCTGGGACAGGGTAGGGGCTACACCTTC. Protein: CASSQDLGQGRGYTF.

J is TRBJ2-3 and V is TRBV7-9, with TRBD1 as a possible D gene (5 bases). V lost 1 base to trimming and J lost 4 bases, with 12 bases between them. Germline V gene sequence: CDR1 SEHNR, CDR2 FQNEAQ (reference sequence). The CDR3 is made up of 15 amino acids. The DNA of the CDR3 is TGTGCCAGCAGCTTAGGGCCGGGCAGGGCAGATACGCAGTATTTT. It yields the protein CASSLGPGRADTQYF.

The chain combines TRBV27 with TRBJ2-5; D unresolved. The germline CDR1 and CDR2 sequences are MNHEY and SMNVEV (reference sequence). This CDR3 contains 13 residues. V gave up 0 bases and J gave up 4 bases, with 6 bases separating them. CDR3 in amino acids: CASSLSGRETQYF. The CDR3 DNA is TGTGCCAGCAGTTTATCGGGCAGAGAGACCCAGTACTTC.